Following are 15 T cell receptor beta chains from one sample sequenced in a study of monozygotic twins with cystic fibrosis. The data were produced by immunoSEQ multiplex PCR, yet TCRdb's version contains in-frame clones alone and is incomplete. Seen here are 30,000 to 40,000 clones, under 95% observed once, and the top ten hold 0.15% to 0.2%. The source material was blood. These receptors were obtained from a boy aged 2 to 9 with cystic fibrosis.

V is TRBV6-5 and J is TRBJ1-1; D ambiguous. Looked up from germline, CDR1 is MNHEY and CDR2 is SVGAGI. This CDR3 has 13 amino acids. V lost 8 bases and J 3 bases, leaving 13 bases between the germline ends. This CDR3 reads CASCQKYYTEAFF. The CDR3 DNA follows: TGTGCCAGCTGTCAGAAGTACTACACTGAAGCTTTCTTT.

The chain carries TRBV4-3 and TRBJ2-4, with 14 bases fitting TRBD2. J was trimmed by 4 bases and V by 0 bases; bases with no gene match: 8. CDR3 length equals 19 residues. Germline V gene data show CDR1 as LGHNA and CDR2 as YSLEER. The CDR3 sequence: CASSQDLGTSGGGKNIQYF. The CDR3 DNA reads as TGCGCCAGCAGCCAAGATCTAGGGACTAGCGGGGGTGGGAAAAACATTCAGTACTTC.

The V call is TRBV5-1, the J call TRBJ2-7; D is uncertain. This CDR3 contains 14 residues. Germline V gene data show CDR1 as SGHRS and CDR2 as YFSETQ. V lost 0 bases to trimming and J lost 2 bases, with 9 bases between them. DNA for the CDR3: TGCGCCAGCAGCTTGGAAATTAGCCCCTACGAGCAGTACTTC. This codes for CASSLEISPYEQYF.

The J gene is TRBJ2-1, the V gene TRBV6-6; 10 nucleotides align to TRBD1. The CDR3 is 15 residues long. J gave up 4 bases and V 4 bases, and 4 bases lay outside the gene matches. The germline V gene encodes CDR1 MNHNY and CDR2 SVGAGI (reference sequence). CDR3: CASSFPGQGYNEQFF. Here the CDR3 DNA reads TGTGCCAGCAGTTTCCCGGGACAGGGGTACAATGAGCAGTTCTTC.

The V gene is TRBV27, the J gene TRBJ2-5; no clear D gene. The CDR3 extends over 12 amino acids. Trimming stripped 6 bases from V and 5 bases from J, with 10 bases between. The V gene's germline CDR1 is MNHEY and CDR2 SMNVEV (reference sequence). The CDR3 region is CASRSPWETQYF. In DNA, the CDR3 is TGTGCCAGCAGGTCTCCTTGGGAGACCCAGTACTTC.

The chain carries TRBV19 and TRBJ1-2; 9 nucleotides align to TRBD1. The length of the CDR3 is 14 residues. V shed 6 bases, J shed 5 bases, and the junction held 7 bases outside the gene matches. CDR1 LNHDA and CDR2 SQIVND come from the germline V gene (reference sequence). CDR3 residues: CASRLQGARYGYTF. DNA of the CDR3: TGTGCCAGTAGACTACAGGGGGCGCGATATGGCTACACCTTC.

CDR3 sequence (DNA): TGTGCTAGTGGGGGATTGGGGCGAGAGTCCTATGGCTACACCTTC. Its translation: CASGGLGRESYGYTF. The chain is built from TRBV12-5 and TRBJ1-2; tentative D call: TRBD1 (5 bases). The CDR3 covers 15 residues. V dropped 6 bases and J dropped 4 bases, with 18 bases sitting between them. Germline V lookup: CDR1 LGHNT, CDR2 FRNRAP. The whole variable domain, remainder taken from reference TRBV12-5 and TRBJ1-2, is DARVTQTPRHKVTEMGQEVTMRCQPILGHNTVFWYRQTMMQGLELLAYFRNRAPLDDSGMPKDRFSAEMPDATLATLKIQPSEPRDSAVYFCASGGLGRESYGYTFGSGTRLTVV.

The rearrangement links TRBV4-3 to TRBJ1-3; D is unresolved. V gave up 1 base and J gave up 0 bases, with 7 bases separating them. CDR1 is LGHNA, CDR2 YSLEER, per germline. The CDR3 has 15 amino acids. The CDR3, as DNA: TGCGCCAGCAGCCAAGTGTTCGACTCTGGAAACACCATATATTTT. It codes for CASSQVFDSGNTIYF.

The J gene is TRBJ1-2, the V gene TRBV9; possible D gene TRBD1, 6 bases. The V gene's germline CDR1 is SGDLS and CDR2 YYNGEE. The CDR3 is made up of 15 amino acids. The V end lost 6 bases, the J end lost 2 bases, and 17 bases lay between the germline ends. The CDR3 loop is CASTGGGRGNYGYTF. DNA for the CDR3: TGTGCCAGCACCGGAGGCGGGAGGGGGAACTATGGCTACACCTTC.

The rearrangement joins TRBV23-1 to TRBJ2-7; the D call may be TRBD1 or TRBD2 (5 bases each). TRBV23-1 is classed as an ORF, of uncertain function. The CDR3 has 13 amino acids. Trimming pared 10 bases from V and 3 bases from J, leaving 16 bases between. For the CDR3, the DNA is TGCGCCAACACGGGGCTCCCAAACTACGAGCAGTACTTC. This gives the protein CANTGLPNYEQYF.

The chain is built from TRBV6-5 and TRBJ1-1; 7 positions agree with TRBD1. The trim removed 4 bases at V and 0 bases at J, leaving 5 bases unmatched. The CDR3 covers 15 residues. Per the germline V gene, CDR1 is MNHEY and CDR2 is SVGAGI. CDR3 nucleotide sequence: TGTGCCAGCAGTTCCCAGGGGGTTATGAACACTGAAGCTTTCTTT. Amino acid sequence: CASSSQGVMNTEAFF.

This rearrangement joins TRBV5-1 to TRBJ2-7, with D hard to call. The CDR3 is 13 residues long. V was pared by 0 bases and J by 7 bases, with 11 bases between. Germline CDR1 is SGHRS and CDR2 is YFSETQ. CDR3 in DNA: TGCGCCAGCAGCTTGGAAGCAGGCCGAGAGCAGTACTTC. Protein: CASSLEAGREQYF.

The rearrangement uses TRBV28 and TRBJ1-4; no definite D call. The V gene's germline CDR1 is MDHEN and CDR2 SYDVKM. Trimming removed 4 bases from V and 8 bases from J, with 14 bases in between. The CDR3 is 14 amino acids. DNA of the CDR3: TGTGCCAGCAGTTCCCCAGTTACGGTCGAAAAACTGTTTTTT. Translated: CASSSPVTVEKLFF.

This chain connects TRBV4-1 to TRBJ2-7; TRBD1 matches at 9 bases. Germline V lookup: CDR1 MGHRA, CDR2 YSYEKL. The CDR3 is 15 amino acids. The ends lost 3 bases at V and 2 bases at J; junction bases unmatched: 5. This chain's CDR3 is CASSQSDRGPYEQYF. The CDR3 region has the DNA TGCGCCAGCAGCCAGTCGGACAGGGGACCCTACGAGCAGTACTTC.

This chain uses TRBV4-1 with TRBJ2-5; D perhaps matches TRBD2 (6 bases). This CDR3 spans 14 amino acids. Trimming shortened V by 5 bases and J by 4 bases, and 14 bases separated the two germline ends. Germline V CDR1 and CDR2: MGHRA, YSYEKL. CDR3 sequence (DNA): TGCGCCAGCAGCTCCGATCGGGGACTAGAGACCCAGTACTTC. Encoded protein: CASSSDRGLETQYF.